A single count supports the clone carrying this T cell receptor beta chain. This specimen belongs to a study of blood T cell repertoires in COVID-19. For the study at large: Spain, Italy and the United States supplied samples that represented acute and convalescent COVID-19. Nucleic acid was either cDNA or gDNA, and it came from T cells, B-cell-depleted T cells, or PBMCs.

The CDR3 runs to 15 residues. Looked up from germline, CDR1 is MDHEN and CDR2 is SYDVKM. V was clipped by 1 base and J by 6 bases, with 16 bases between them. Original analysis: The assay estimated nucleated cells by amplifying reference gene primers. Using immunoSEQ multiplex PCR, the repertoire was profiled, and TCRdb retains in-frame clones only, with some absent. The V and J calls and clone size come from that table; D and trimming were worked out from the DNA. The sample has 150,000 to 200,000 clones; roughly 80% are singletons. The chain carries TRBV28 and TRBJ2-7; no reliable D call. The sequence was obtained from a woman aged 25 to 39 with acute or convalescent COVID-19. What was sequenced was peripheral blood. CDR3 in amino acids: CASSLFGSRGSEQYF. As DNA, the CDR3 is TGTGCCAGCAGTTTATTTGGTAGCCGAGGATCCGAGCAGTACTTC.